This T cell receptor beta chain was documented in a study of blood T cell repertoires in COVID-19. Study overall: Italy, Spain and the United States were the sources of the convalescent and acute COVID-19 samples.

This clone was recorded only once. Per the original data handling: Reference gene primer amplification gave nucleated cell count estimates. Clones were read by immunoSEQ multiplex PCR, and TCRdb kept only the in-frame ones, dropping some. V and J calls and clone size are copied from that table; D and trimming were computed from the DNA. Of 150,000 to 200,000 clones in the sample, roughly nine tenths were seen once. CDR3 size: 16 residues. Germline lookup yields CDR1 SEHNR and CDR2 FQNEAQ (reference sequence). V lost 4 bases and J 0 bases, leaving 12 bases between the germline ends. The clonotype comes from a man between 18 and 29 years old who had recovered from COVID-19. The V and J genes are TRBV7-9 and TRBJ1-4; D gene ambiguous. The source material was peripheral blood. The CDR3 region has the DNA TGTGCCAGCAGCTCCCAAGGACTTGCAACTAATGAAAAACTGTTTTTT. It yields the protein CASSSQGLATNEKLFF.